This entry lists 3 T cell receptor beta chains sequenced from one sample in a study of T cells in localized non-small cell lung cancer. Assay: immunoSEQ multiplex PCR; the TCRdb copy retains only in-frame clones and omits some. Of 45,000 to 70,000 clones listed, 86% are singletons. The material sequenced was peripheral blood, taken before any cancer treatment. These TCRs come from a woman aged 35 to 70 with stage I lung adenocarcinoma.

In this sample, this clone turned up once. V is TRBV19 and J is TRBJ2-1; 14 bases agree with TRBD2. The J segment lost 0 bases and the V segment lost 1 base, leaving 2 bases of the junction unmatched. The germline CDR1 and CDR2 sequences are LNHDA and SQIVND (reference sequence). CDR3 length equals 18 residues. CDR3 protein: CASSIGTSGGTSYNEQFF. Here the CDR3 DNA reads TGTGCCAGTAGTATAGGGACTAGCGGGGGGACCTCCTACAATGAGCAGTTCTTC. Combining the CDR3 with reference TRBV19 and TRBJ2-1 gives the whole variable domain DGGITQSPKYLFRKEGQNVTLSCEQNLNHDAMYWYRQDPGQGLRLIYYSQIVNDFQKGDIAEGYSVSREKKESFPLTVTSAQKNPTAFYLCASSIGTSGGTSYNEQFFGPGTRLTVL.

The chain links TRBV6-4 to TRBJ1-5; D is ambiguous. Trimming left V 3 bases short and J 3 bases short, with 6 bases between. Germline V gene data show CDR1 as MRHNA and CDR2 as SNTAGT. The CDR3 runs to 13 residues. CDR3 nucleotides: TGTGCCAGCAGTGAGGGTTACAATCAGCCCCAGCATTTT. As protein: CASSEGYNQPQHF.

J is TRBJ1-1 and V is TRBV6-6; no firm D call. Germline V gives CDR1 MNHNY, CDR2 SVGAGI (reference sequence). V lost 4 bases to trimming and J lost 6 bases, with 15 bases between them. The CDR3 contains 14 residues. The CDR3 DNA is TGTGCCAGCAGTTCCCTCATCCGGTACGCTGAAGCTTTCTTT. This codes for CASSSLIRYAEAFF.